The 2 T cell receptor beta chains listed next were all sequenced from one sample in a study of shared clonotypes between healthy human individuals. Profiled with immunoSEQ multiplex PCR; TCRdb holds only in-frame clones, not every one. The sample lists over 850,000 clones; more than 75% were seen once. The sequencing input was memory CD4+ T cells from PBMCs. Subset in this sample: CD45RA-negative fraction. Receptor source: a man between 18 and 29 years old in good health. Some clones in this sample may be carry-over from other donors' samples.

This clone was observed once. The chain's CDR3 is CASSYLWAGGDTGELFF. CDR3 sequence (DNA): TGCGCCAGCAGCTATCTTTGGGCAGGGGGTGACACCGGGGAGCTGTTTTTT. The chain links TRBV4-3 to TRBJ2-2; 7 bases agree with TRBD1. Per germline, CDR1 LGHNA and CDR2 YSLEER. V lost 5 bases to trimming and J lost 3 bases; unmatched junction nucleotides: 12. This CDR3 has 17 amino acids.

The chain carries TRBV7-3 and TRBJ2-5, with 8 positions matching TRBD2. Trimming removed 5 bases from V and 5 bases from J; junction bases left unmatched: 7. The CDR3 length is 14 residues. Per germline, CDR1 SGHTA and CDR2 FQGTGA. The CDR3 loop reads CASSPGGLGETQYF. CDR3 bases: TGTGCCAGCAGCCCGGGGGGGCTCGGGGAGACCCAGTACTTC.